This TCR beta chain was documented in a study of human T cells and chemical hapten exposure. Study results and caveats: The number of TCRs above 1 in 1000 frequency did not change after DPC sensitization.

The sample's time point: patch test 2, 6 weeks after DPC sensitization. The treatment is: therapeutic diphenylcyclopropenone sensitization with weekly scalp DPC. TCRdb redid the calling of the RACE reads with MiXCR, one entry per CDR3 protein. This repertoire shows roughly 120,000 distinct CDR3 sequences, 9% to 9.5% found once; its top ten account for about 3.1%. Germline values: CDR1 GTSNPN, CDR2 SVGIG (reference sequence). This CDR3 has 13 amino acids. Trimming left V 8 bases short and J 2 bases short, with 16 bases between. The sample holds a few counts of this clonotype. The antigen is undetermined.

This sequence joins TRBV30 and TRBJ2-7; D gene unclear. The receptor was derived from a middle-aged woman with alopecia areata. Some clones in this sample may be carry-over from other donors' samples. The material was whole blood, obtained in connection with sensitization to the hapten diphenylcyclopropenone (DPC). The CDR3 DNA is TGTGCCCGGTCTCTGAAAGGGACCTACGAGCAGTACTTC. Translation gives CARSLKGTYEQYF.